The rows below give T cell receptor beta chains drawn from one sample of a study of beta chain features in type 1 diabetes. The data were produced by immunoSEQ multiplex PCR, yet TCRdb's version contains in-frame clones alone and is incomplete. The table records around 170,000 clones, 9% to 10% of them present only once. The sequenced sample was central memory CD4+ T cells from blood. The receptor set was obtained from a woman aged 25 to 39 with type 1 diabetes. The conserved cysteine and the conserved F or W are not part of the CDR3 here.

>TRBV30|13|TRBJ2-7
AWSVGPGASYEQY
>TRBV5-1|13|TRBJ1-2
ASSLGTEDAYGYT
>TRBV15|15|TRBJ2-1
ATSREGWGQDYNEQF
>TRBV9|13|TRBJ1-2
ASSVESTGTYGYT
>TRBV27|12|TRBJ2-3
ASSSRQGGGTQY
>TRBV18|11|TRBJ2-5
ASSPGGQETQY
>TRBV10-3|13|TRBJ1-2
AISEAPGGYYGYT
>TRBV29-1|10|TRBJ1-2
SVLRVNYGYT
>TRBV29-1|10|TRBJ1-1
SVDRGKTEAF
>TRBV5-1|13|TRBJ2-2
ASSQPQGTTGELF
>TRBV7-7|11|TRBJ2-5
ASSLERGIAQY
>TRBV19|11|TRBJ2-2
ASRRSGGGELF
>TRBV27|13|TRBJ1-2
ASSDPGQGHYGYT
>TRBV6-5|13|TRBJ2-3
ASSYSPGQGDTQY
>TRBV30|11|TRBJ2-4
AGNGGAKNIQY
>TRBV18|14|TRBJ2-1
ASSPPNLAGGSEQF
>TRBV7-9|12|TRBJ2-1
ASSLTSSGSEQF
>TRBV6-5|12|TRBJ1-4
ATGGRKPGEKLF